This T cell receptor (beta chain) was captured by sequencing in a study of shared clonotypes between healthy human individuals. Study-wide context: The donors, a couple of women and a few men, were aged 18 to 49.

Comments on this clone: Its specificity is unknown.

The V gene's germline CDR1 is SGHTA and CDR2 FQGNSA. The V segment lost 4 bases and the J segment 13 bases; nucleotides outside the gene matches: 15. CDR3 size: 17 residues. Several immunoSEQ plates held equal portions of the genomic DNA taken from each subset. Profiling relied on immunoSEQ multiplex PCR, and the TCRdb table lists in-frame clones only, not all of them. The sample shows approximately 1.5 million clones, roughly 98.5% of them seen only once. Study-level points and caveats: Naive CD4 clonotype sharing across several donors was about 5%. Naive subsets tended to show greater estimated richness than memory subsets.

The receptor was derived from a young man in good health. The gene calls are TRBV7-2 and TRBJ2-1, with TRBD2 matching 14 bases. The specimen sequenced was naive CD4+ T cells sorted from blood. Subset meaning: CD45RA+ positively selected. The CDR3 DNA is TGTGCCAGCAGCTCCATACCGGGGACTAGCGGGAGATCAGAACAGTTCTTC. Protein sequence: CASSSIPGTSGRSEQFF.